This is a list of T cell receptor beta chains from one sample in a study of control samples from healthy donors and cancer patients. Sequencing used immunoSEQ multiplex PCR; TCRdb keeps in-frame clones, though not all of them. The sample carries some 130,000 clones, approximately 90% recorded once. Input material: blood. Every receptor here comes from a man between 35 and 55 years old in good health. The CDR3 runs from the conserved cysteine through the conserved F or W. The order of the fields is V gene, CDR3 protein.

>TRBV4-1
CASSHLLGDTEAFF
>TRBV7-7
CASSLSGATTDTQYF
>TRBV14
CASSQMTGGRYGYTF
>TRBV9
CASSVEGSGDYEQYF
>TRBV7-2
CASSPRGGEGLQTQYF
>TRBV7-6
CASSPQGSNYNTEAFF
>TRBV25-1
CASSDLRVGGNTEAFF
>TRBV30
CAWSAGLGETQYF
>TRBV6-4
CASSENWGSNQPQHF
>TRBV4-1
CASSQGLAGSTDTQYF
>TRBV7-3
CASSLMGGMNTEAFF
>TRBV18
CASSPRTPALDGYTF
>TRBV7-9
CASSDQRSDTQYF
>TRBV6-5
CASSYLGQGKDYGYTF
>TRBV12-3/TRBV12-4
CASSLRGGYGYTF
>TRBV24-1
CATSKRVARDTGELFF